The 3 T cell receptor beta chains below come from one sample, sequenced in a study of regulatory T cells in long-lasting Graves disease. Library construction for TCR beta used iRepertoire HTBI primers and Arm-PCR of CDR3 regions. Via MiXCR, TCRdb re-called the multiplex PCR reads, giving one row per CDR3 protein. Among 530,000 or so distinct CDR3 sequences listed, around an eighth were seen once. Specified time point: newly diagnosed GD, antithyroid drugs for less than 3 months. Extracted RNA from PBMCs served as the source of the TCR library. This sample was shared with a second study, whose subject was T cells in Graves' hyperthyroidism and ophthalmopathy.

The specimen was peripheral blood mononuclear cells (PBMCs), collected at new diagnosis, from a patient treated with antithyroid drugs. The source of these receptors is a man younger than 40 with Graves disease.

This clonotype was recorded many times. The V and J genes are TRBV7-2 and TRBJ2-3, with D perhaps given as TRBD1 or TRBD2 (5 bases each). The V and J ends lost 4 bases and 7 bases respectively, with 15 bases between them. From germline, CDR1 is SGHTA and CDR2 FQGNSA. This CDR3 is 14 amino acids long. In DNA, the CDR3 is TGTGCCAGCAGCTCGGGACCGACAGTGTATACGCAGTATTTT. Translation: CASSSGPTVYTQYF. Full variable domain (outside the CDR3, taken from reference TRBV7-2 and TRBJ2-3): GAGVSQSPSNKVTEKGKDVELRCDPISGHTALYWYRQSLGQGLEFLIYFQGNSAPDKSGLPSDRFSAERTGGSVSTLTIQRTQQEDSAVYLCASSSGPTVYTQYFGPGTRLTVL.

This clonotype was observed a few times. The J gene is TRBJ2-1, the V gene TRBV20-1, with 10 bases identical to TRBD1. The CDR3 sequence is 17 residues long. Trimming at V came to 0 bases and at J to 12 bases, leaving 17 bases not matched to a gene. Looked up from germline, CDR1 is DFQATT and CDR2 is SNEGSKA (reference sequence). CDR3 residues: CSARDQGTGVFLRGQFF. For the CDR3, the DNA is TGCAGTGCTAGAGACCAAGGGACAGGGGTCTTTTTAAGGGGGCAGTTCTTC.

This chain uses TRBV11-2 with TRBJ1-2, with TRBD1 as a possible D gene (5 bases). The CDR3 totals 14 residues. Trimming cost V 5 bases and J 6 bases, with 16 bases left between them. The germline V gene has CDR1 SGHAT and CDR2 FQNNGV. The CDR3 protein is CASSRDGWKHGYTF. The CDR3 DNA sequence: TGTGCCAGCAGCCGGGACGGTTGGAAGCATGGCTACACCTTC.